This T cell receptor (beta chain) was sequenced for a study of blood T cells in healthy people across ages. Study-wide points: Long-lived donors carried more naive CD4+ cells and greater diversity than aged donors.

In the case of this clonotype: What it binds is unknown.

With a J-beta primer mix and a sample-barcoded 5' primer, a second PCR ran 7 to 11 cycles. Using its own MiXCR run on the 5' RACE reads, TCRdb lists one record per CDR3 protein. The table lists roughly 2 million distinct CDR3 sequences, about 50% of them singletons. Between the trimmed V and J ends, which lost 4 bases and 5 bases, there was a span of 14 bases. This CDR3 spans 14 amino acids. Germline V gene data show CDR1 as SGDLS and CDR2 as YYNGEE. Sequencing used blood. This receptor was taken from a woman in her thirties or forties in good health. The chain couples TRBV9 to TRBJ2-3; tentatively, D is TRBD1 (6 bases). For the CDR3, the DNA is TGTGCCAGCAGCCCCGGGACATATAAAGATACGCAGTATTTT. Encoded protein: CASSPGTYKDTQYF.